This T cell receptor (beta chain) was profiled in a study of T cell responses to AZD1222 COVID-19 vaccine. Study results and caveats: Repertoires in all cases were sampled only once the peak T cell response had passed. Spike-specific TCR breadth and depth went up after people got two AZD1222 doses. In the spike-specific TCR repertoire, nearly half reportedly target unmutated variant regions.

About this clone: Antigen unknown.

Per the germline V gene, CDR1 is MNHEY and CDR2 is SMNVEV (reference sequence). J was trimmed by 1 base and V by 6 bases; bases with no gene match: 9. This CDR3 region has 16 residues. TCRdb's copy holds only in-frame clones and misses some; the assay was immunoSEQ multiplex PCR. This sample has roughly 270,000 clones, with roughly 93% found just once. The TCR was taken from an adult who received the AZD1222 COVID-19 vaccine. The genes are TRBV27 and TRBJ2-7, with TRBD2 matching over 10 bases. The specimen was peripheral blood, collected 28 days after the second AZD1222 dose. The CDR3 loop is CASRASGSYGSYEQYF. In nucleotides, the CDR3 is TGTGCCAGCAGGGCTAGCGGGAGTTATGGGTCCTACGAGCAGTACTTC.